This passage covers 24 T cell receptor beta chains from one sample sequenced in a study of CD8 T cells in Susac syndrome. Reverse transcription of about 0.5 to 1 ug RNA used random hexamers. TCRdb processed the immunoSEQ multiplex PCR reads anew with MiXCR; each CDR3 protein has one entry. The repertoire holds about 430,000 distinct CDR3 sequences, with about 85% as singletons. Specimen: CD8+ T cells from PBMCs. All receptors come from a human donor with multiple sclerosis.

The chain couples TRBV25-1 to TRBJ2-1, with 10 bases aligning to TRBD1. The CDR3 is made up of 16 amino acids. J gave up 3 bases and V 3 bases, and 5 bases lay outside the gene matches. Germline V gene lookup returns CDR1 MGHDK and CDR2 SYGVNS. CDR3 coding DNA: TGTGCCAGCAGTGATAGCCGGACAGGGGGCTACAATGAGCAGTTCTTC. Its protein product is CASSDSRTGGYNEQFF.

The chain uses TRBV27 and TRBJ2-1, with TRBD1 identical over 7 bases. The germline gives CDR1 MNHEY, CDR2 SMNVEV (reference sequence). J was trimmed by 5 bases and V by 6 bases; bases with no gene match: 13. CDR3 length equals 16 residues. CDR3 in DNA: TGTGCCAGCAGCGAACTAAGGACAGGTACCCACAATGAGCAGTTCTTC. This gives the protein CASSELRTGTHNEQFF.

The chain carries TRBV30 and TRBJ2-7; D not certain. Trimming stripped 3 bases from V and 0 bases from J, with 9 bases between. The CDR3 covers 13 residues. The germline V gene has CDR1 GTSNPN and CDR2 SVGIG (reference sequence). The CDR3 DNA follows: TGTGCCTGGAGGGGTAACCCCTCCTACGAGCAGTACTTC. As protein: CAWRGNPSYEQYF.

The rearrangement joins TRBV4-1 to TRBJ2-1, with a possible D match to TRBD1 (5 bases). This CDR3 has 15 amino acids. Germline loops: CDR1 MGHRA, CDR2 YSYEKL. V was trimmed by 0 bases and J by 9 bases, leaving 15 bases between them. CDR3 amino acids: CASSQDPLWGGEQFF. Here the CDR3 DNA reads TGCGCCAGCAGCCAAGATCCGTTATGGGGCGGTGAGCAGTTCTTC.

This chain uses TRBV4-1 with TRBJ1-4, with 8 nucleotides matching TRBD1. CDR1 is MGHRA, CDR2 YSYEKL, per germline. The CDR3 loop spans 14 amino acids. V shed 3 bases, J shed 6 bases, and the junction held 3 bases outside the gene matches. The CDR3 coding sequence is TGCGCCAGCAGCCACGGACAGGGTGATGAAAAACTGTTTTTT. Translated, it gives CASSHGQGDEKLFF.

The chain couples TRBV7-2 to TRBJ2-5; D uncertain. Trimming cost V 3 bases and J 6 bases, with 8 bases left between them. CDR1 and CDR2 from the germline V gene are SGHTA and FQGNSA. CDR3 length: 12 amino acids. The CDR3 sequence: CASSFLRKTQYF. The DNA of the CDR3 is TGTGCCAGCAGCTTCCTGCGGAAGACCCAGTACTTC.

This sequence joins TRBV19 and TRBJ2-7; TRBD1 matches 7 bases. Looked up from germline, CDR1 is LNHDA and CDR2 is SQIVND (reference sequence). The CDR3 consists of 15 residues. V lost 3 bases, J lost 5 bases, and 10 bases stayed unmatched. The CDR3 nucleotides read TGTGCCAGTAGTATCAATGAGGGGGCTGGGGACGAGCAGTACTTC. This translates into CASSINEGAGDEQYF.

The V call is TRBV11-2, the J call TRBJ2-3; possible D gene TRBD2, 6 bases. Germline V lookup: CDR1 SGHAT, CDR2 FQNNGV. The ends were cut back, 3 bases at V and 0 bases at J, with 13 bases in the middle. The CDR3 extends over 16 amino acids. The CDR3 spells CASSFAWTKSTDTQYF. The CDR3 coding sequence is TGTGCCAGCAGCTTCGCCTGGACTAAGAGCACAGATACGCAGTATTTT.

The chain carries TRBV6-5 and TRBJ1-1; D uncertain. V lost 2 bases, J lost 0 bases, and 10 bases lay in between. This CDR3 region has 15 residues. Germline lookup yields CDR1 MNHEY and CDR2 SVGAGI. For the CDR3, the DNA is TGTGCCAGCAGTTACGCACCAGCCTTGAACACTGAAGCTTTCTTT. Translating gives CASSYAPALNTEAFF.

This clonotype was picked up one time. The chain is built from TRBV7-8 and TRBJ2-1; possible D gene TRBD2, 5 bases. Germline values: CDR1 SGHVS, CDR2 FQNEAQ. V lost 1 base and J 8 bases, leaving 9 bases between the germline ends. The CDR3 runs to 13 residues. The CDR3 is CASSLGWGDEQFF. The CDR3 region has the DNA TGTGCCAGCAGCTTAGGTTGGGGAGATGAGCAGTTCTTC.

The V and J genes are TRBV5-1 and TRBJ2-7, with 8 bases fitting TRBD1. Germline CDR1 is SGHRS and CDR2 is YFSETQ. The CDR3 contains 14 residues. The J segment lost 1 base and the V segment lost 3 bases, leaving 3 bases of the junction unmatched. The CDR3 DNA reads as TGCGCCAGCAGCTCGGACAGGGCGTCCTACGAGCAGTACTTC. Translated, it gives CASSSDRASYEQYF.

The gene calls are TRBV2 and TRBJ2-7; D may be TRBD2 (5 bases). The V end lost 0 bases, the J end lost 0 bases, and 6 bases lay between the germline ends. Germline V gene data show CDR1 as SNHLY and CDR2 as FYNNEI. The CDR3 spans 14 residues. CDR3 DNA: TGTGCCAGCAGTGAAGCGCGGGTCTCCTACGAGCAGTACTTC. Translating gives CASSEARVSYEQYF.

This clonotype was detected only a few times. V is TRBV11-2 and J is TRBJ1-6, with a possible D match to TRBD1 (6 bases). The V and J ends lost 0 bases and 4 bases respectively, with 16 bases between them. This CDR3 spans 18 amino acids. Germline values: CDR1 SGHAT, CDR2 FQNNGV. CDR3 residues: CASSLEGVGDTYNSPLHF. In DNA form, the CDR3 reads TGTGCCAGCAGCTTAGAGGGGGTTGGGGACACTTATAATTCACCCCTCCACTTT.

V and J are TRBV7-2 and TRBJ2-5, with a weak D call TRBD1 (6 bases). The length of the CDR3 is 21 residues. The V and J ends lost 0 bases and 1 base respectively, with 27 bases between them. Germline assignment: CDR1 SGHTA and CDR2 FQGNSA. The CDR3 loop reads CASSLATGTPTWGVPQETQYF. For the CDR3, the DNA is TGTGCCAGCAGCTTAGCCACCGGGACACCGACCTGGGGCGTCCCCCAAGAGACCCAGTACTTC.

Here the CDR3 reads CASLDFGAFF. The CDR3 DNA is TGTGCCAGCTTAGACTTTGGAGCTTTCTTT. This chain connects TRBV7-9 to TRBJ1-1; D is undetermined. The CDR3 is 10 amino acids. From germline, CDR1 is SEHNR and CDR2 FQNEAQ (reference sequence). V lost 8 bases and J 10 bases, leaving 11 bases between the germline ends.

The V call is TRBV29-1, the J call TRBJ2-1; the match to TRBD2 covers 8 bases. Losses at the gene ends were 3 bases for V and 9 bases for J; bases not matched to a gene: 19. This CDR3 comprises 17 residues. The germline gives CDR1 SQVTM, CDR2 ANQGSEA. The DNA of the CDR3 is TGCAGCGTTGAGAAGCGGGGGAACTTCAGGCTGTCAGGTGAGCAGTTCTTC. This codes for CSVEKRGNFRLSGEQFF.

The sample holds one count of this clonotype. This chain uses TRBV11-2 with TRBJ1-4, with no clear D. Germline CDR1 reads SGHAT; CDR2 reads FQNNGV. Between the trimmed V and J ends, which lost 5 bases and 8 bases, there was a span of 9 bases. The CDR3 loop spans 12 amino acids. The chain's CDR3 is CASSGPQEKLFF. The CDR3 DNA reads TGTGCCAGCAGCGGGCCGCAGGAAAAACTGTTTTTT.

J is TRBJ2-1 and V is TRBV29-1, with 9 bases fitting TRBD1. The V segment lost 2 bases and the J segment 4 bases; nucleotides outside the gene matches: 3. The CDR3 spans 14 residues. CDR1 is SQVTM and CDR2 is ANQGSEA in the germline V gene. CDR3 amino acids: CSVERDRVYNEQFF. The CDR3 DNA follows: TGCAGCGTTGAACGGGACAGGGTTTACAATGAGCAGTTCTTC.

This chain joins TRBV5-1 and TRBJ2-7, with D possibly TRBD2 on 5 matching bases. With 0 bases removed from V and 0 bases from J, the gap between germline ends came to 13 bases. There are 16 residues in the CDR3. Germline CDR1 and CDR2: SGHRS and YFSETQ. Here the CDR3 reads CASSLEVGESSYEQYF. CDR3 DNA sequence: TGCGCCAGCAGCTTGGAGGTTGGGGAGAGCTCCTACGAGCAGTACTTC. The variable domain in full, completed from reference TRBV5-1 and TRBJ2-7, reads KAGVTQTPRYLIKTRGQQVTLSCSPISGHRSVSWYQQTPGQGLQFLFEYFSETQRNKGNFPGRFSGRQFSNSRSEMNVSTLELGDSALYLCASSLEVGESSYEQYFGPGTRLTVT.

The V call is TRBV5-6, the J call TRBJ2-3; TRBD1 might be the D (6 bases). The CDR3 has 15 amino acids. Germline V lookup: CDR1 SGHDT, CDR2 YYEEEE. Trimming pared 6 bases from V and 2 bases from J, leaving 16 bases between. The CDR3 sequence is CASNQGSIYTDTQYF. For the CDR3, the DNA is TGTGCCAGCAACCAGGGGAGTATTTACACAGATACGCAGTATTTT.

The V gene is TRBV19, the J gene TRBJ1-6; no firm D call. V lost 6 bases and J lost 5, with 14 bases in between. The CDR3 contains 15 residues. Germline V gene data show CDR1 as LNHDA and CDR2 as SQIVND (reference sequence). The CDR3 DNA sequence: TGTGCCAGTAGGGGAAAGTGGGTCGATAATTCACCCCTCCACTTT. It codes for CASRGKWVDNSPLHF.

J is TRBJ2-4 and V is TRBV28; D perhaps matches TRBD1 (6 bases). V dropped 4 bases and J dropped 8 bases, with 21 bases sitting between them. CDR3 length: 16 amino acids. Per the germline V gene, CDR1 is MDHEN and CDR2 is SYDVKM. This chain's CDR3 is CASSSLLWGLGDIQYF. As DNA, the CDR3 is TGTGCCAGCAGTTCTCTGCTTTGGGGGCTTGGGGACATTCAGTACTTC.

The sample holds one count of this clonotype. The J gene is TRBJ1-5, the V gene TRBV27, with TRBD1 matching 7 bases. V lost 6 bases, J lost 5 bases, and 7 bases stayed unmatched. There are 14 residues in the CDR3. The germline gives CDR1 MNHEY, CDR2 SMNVEV (reference sequence). CDR3 nucleotide sequence: TGTGCCAGCAGCGGACAGGCGGGGGATCAGCCCCAGCATTTT. Translation: CASSGQAGDQPQHF.

The chain has TRBV2 and TRBJ2-7; D is uncertain. Trimming removed 1 base at V and 3 bases at J, with 7 bases between. CDR3 size: 13 residues. CDR1 and CDR2 from the germline V gene are SNHLY and FYNNEI. The CDR3 DNA is TGTGCCAGCAGTGAAGTCGGAGACTACGAGCAGTACTTC. Translating it yields CASSEVGDYEQYF. Complete variable domain (other parts from reference TRBV2 and TRBJ2-7): EPEVTQTPSHQVTQMGQEVILRCVPISNHLYFYWYRQILGQKVEFLVSFYNNEISEKSEIFDDQFSVERPDGSNFTLKIRSTKLEDSAMYFCASSEVGDYEQYFGPGTRLTVT.